The next 27 T cell receptor beta chains were all read from a single sample in a study of neurological immune-mediated disorders (dated by TCRdb to the late 2010s). Library preparation used 5' RACE. The sequencer was an Illumina HiSeq 2500. The public reads were run again by TCRdb, first through fastp at Q25 and then through MiXCR, and only productive beta chains were kept. Rows merge per CDR3 protein into single entries with the most common DNA and genes. The sample records around 30,000 distinct CDR3 sequences, approximately 4.2% of which are singletons. The ten largest account for more than 20% of the sample. The sequencing sample was made of PBMCs. These receptors were obtained from a man between 18 and 29 years old in good health.

This clonotype was counted at least ten times. This chain links TRBV20-1 with TRBJ2-3; 10 bases agree with TRBD2. This CDR3 region has 16 residues. Trimming removed 6 bases from V and 2 bases from J; junction bases left unmatched: 11. The germline CDR1 and CDR2 sequences are DFQATT and SNEGSKA (reference sequence). The CDR3 nucleotides are TGCAGTGCCCCCACGTGGACTAGCGGTACCACAGATACGCAGTATTTT. Encoded protein: CSAPTWTSGTTDTQYF.

This clonotype was seen at least ten times. Written as DNA, the CDR3 is TGTGCCAGCAGTTTCTCGGGCGGACAGAATGAAAAACTGTTTTTT. Amino acids: CASSFSGGQNEKLFF. The chain is built from TRBV6-6 and TRBJ1-4; weak D call: TRBD1 (6 bases). This CDR3 comprises 15 residues. Trimming removed 4 bases at V and 5 bases at J, with 14 bases between. Germline V gene sequence: CDR1 MNHNY, CDR2 SVGAGI (reference sequence).

Ten or more counts support this clonotype. This rearrangement joins TRBV6-5 to TRBJ1-1; D remains unclear. V gave up 0 bases and J gave up 5 bases, with 10 bases separating them. Germline V gene data show CDR1 as MNHEY and CDR2 as SVGAGI. CDR3 length: 14 amino acids. CDR3 sequence reads: CASSYSGGGTEAFF. CDR3 bases: TGTGCCAGCAGTTACTCAGGCGGCGGGACTGAAGCTTTCTTT.

V is TRBV20-1 and J is TRBJ2-7; D not resolved. V dropped 1 base and J dropped 1 base, with 8 bases sitting between them. This CDR3 has 13 amino acids. Germline V gives CDR1 DFQATT, CDR2 SNEGSKA (reference sequence). CDR3 in DNA: TGCAGTGCTAGAGGGCAGCAGTCCTACGAGCAGTACTTC. Its translation: CSARGQQSYEQYF.

This clonotype was detected many times. This chain links TRBV6-1 with TRBJ1-4; 7 nucleotides line up with TRBD1. V shed 10 bases, J shed 8 bases, and the junction held 25 bases outside the gene matches. The CDR3 consists of 18 residues. From germline, CDR1 is MNHNS and CDR2 SASEGT. The DNA of the CDR3 is TGTGCCACCTGGACGGGACAGAACCCCTATCTCGCGGAGGAAAAACTGTTTTTT. Its translation is CATWTGQNPYLAEEKLFF.

This clonotype was detected ten times or more. The V call is TRBV27, the J call TRBJ1-6; D not certain. This CDR3 spans 14 amino acids. The ends were cut back, 2 bases at V and 6 bases at J, with 8 bases in the middle. Germline assignment: CDR1 MNHEY and CDR2 SMNVEV (reference sequence). This CDR3 is CASSLTQINSPLHF. In DNA form, the CDR3 reads TGTGCCAGCAGTTTAACCCAGATTAATTCACCCCTCCACTTT.

This clonotype was picked up many times. The chain has TRBV20-1 and TRBJ1-1; unclear D gene. The V gene's germline CDR1 is DFQATT and CDR2 SNEGSKA (reference sequence). V lost 0 bases and J lost 7, with 18 bases in between. The CDR3 spans 15 residues. CDR3 sequence reads: CSARDSRALVGEAFF. Here the CDR3 DNA reads TGCAGTGCTAGAGATTCAAGGGCCCTGGTTGGTGAAGCTTTCTTT.

The sample holds many counts of this clonotype. J is TRBJ1-5 and V is TRBV4-1; D uncertain. Looked up from germline, CDR1 is MGHRA and CDR2 is YSYEKL. Trimming removed 3 bases at V and 7 bases at J, with 7 bases between. The CDR3 totals 12 residues. The CDR3 spells CASSHVGQPQHF. Written as DNA, the CDR3 is TGCGCCAGCAGCCACGTGGGACAGCCCCAGCATTTT.

This clonotype was found many times. This sequence joins TRBV20-1 and TRBJ1-3; tentatively, D is TRBD1 (5 bases). The ends were cut back, 7 bases at V and 8 bases at J, with 15 bases in the middle. CDR1 and CDR2 from the germline V gene are DFQATT and SNEGSKA (reference sequence). The CDR3 loop spans 12 amino acids. CDR3 region: CSVGAGQDTIYF. The DNA of the CDR3 is TGCAGTGTCGGGGCAGGGCAGGACACCATATATTTT.

This clonotype was counted at least ten times. The CDR3 sequence: CSARDLMMPDTQYF. Here the CDR3 DNA reads TGCAGTGCTAGAGATCTGATGATGCCAGATACGCAGTATTTT. The chain carries TRBV20-1 and TRBJ2-3; D is unclear. From germline, CDR1 is DFQATT and CDR2 SNEGSKA (reference sequence). Trimming took off 0 bases at V and 4 bases at J, with 11 bases between the two ends. This CDR3 region has 14 residues.

This clonotype was detected ten times or more. The chain carries TRBV5-1 and TRBJ2-7; 7 bases fit TRBD1. Germline trimming cut 0 bases from V and 9 bases from J; bases unmatched to any gene: 9. This CDR3 comprises 14 residues. Germline CDR1 reads SGHRS; CDR2 reads YFSETQ. This CDR3 is CASSLGQGERGQYF. CDR3 sequence (DNA): TGCGCCAGCAGCTTGGGACAGGGAGAGCGAGGGCAGTACTTC.

The rearrangement joins TRBV7-9 to TRBJ1-1, with a weak D call TRBD1 (5 bases). V gave up 4 bases and J gave up 8 bases, with 8 bases separating them. The CDR3 runs to 11 residues. The germline CDR1 and CDR2 sequences are SEHNR and FQNEAQ (reference sequence). In nucleotides, the CDR3 is TGTGCCAGCAGCTCCGGGGGAGAAGCTTTCTTT. As protein: CASSSGGEAFF.

This clonotype was seen many times. This chain links TRBV18 with TRBJ1-2, with D perhaps TRBD1 (5 bases). Trimming shortened V by 4 bases and J by 4 bases, and 13 bases separated the two germline ends. The length of the CDR3 is 14 residues. The germline gives CDR1 KGHSH, CDR2 LQKENI. Here the CDR3 DNA reads TGTGCCAGCTCACGTGAACAGGTGCCCTATGGCTACACCTTC. Residues: CASSREQVPYGYTF.

The sample holds many counts of this clonotype. The rearrangement links TRBV5-1 to TRBJ1-2; 8 nucleotides agree with TRBD1. This CDR3 is 14 amino acids long. From germline, CDR1 is SGHRS and CDR2 YFSETQ. V was clipped by 2 bases and J by 8 bases; unmatched bases: 8. CDR3 loop: CASSLGQGAQGYTF. The CDR3 DNA is TGCGCCAGCAGCTTAGGTCAGGGGGCTCAGGGCTACACCTTC.

The rearrangement links TRBV10-3 to TRBJ1-1; D uncertain. CDR3 length equals 13 residues. The germline V gene has CDR1 ENHRY and CDR2 SYGVKD. The V end lost 6 bases, the J end lost 9 bases, and 17 bases lay between the germline ends. The CDR3 nucleotides read TGTGCCATCAGCCCAGACGGGGTTGGGAAAGCTTTCTTT. Its translation: CAISPDGVGKAFF.

This clonotype was recorded at least ten times. CDR3 nucleotides: TGCGCCAGCAGGGGGTATACGCAGTATTTT. Translation gives CASRGYTQYF. The rearrangement joins TRBV5-1 to TRBJ2-3, with D uncertain. Per germline, CDR1 SGHRS and CDR2 YFSETQ. V shed 5 bases and J shed 7 bases, with 5 bases lying between them. The CDR3 is made up of 10 amino acids.

This clonotype has ten or more counts. This chain connects TRBV9 to TRBJ1-1, with D possibly TRBD1 on 6 matching bases. CDR3 length: 14 amino acids. Germline V gene lookup returns CDR1 SGDLS and CDR2 YYNGEE. The ends were cut back, 5 bases at V and 11 bases at J, with 22 bases in the middle. CDR3 in amino acids: CASSGEAENREAFF. The CDR3 DNA sequence: TGTGCCAGCAGTGGGGAAGCGGAGAACAGGGAGGCTTTCTTT.

In its sample, this clonotype was seen many times. This chain links TRBV5-1 with TRBJ1-1; no reliable D call. The CDR3 totals 15 residues. In germline, CDR1 is SGHRS, CDR2 YFSETQ. The germline V and J ends were trimmed by 0 bases and 1 base, with 10 bases remaining between them. The DNA for the CDR3 is TGCGCCAGCAGCTTGGAAACAGCCACGAACACTGAAGCTTTCTTT. Its translation: CASSLETATNTEAFF. Full variable domain (outside the CDR3, taken from reference TRBV5-1 and TRBJ1-1): KAGVTQTPRYLIKTRGQQVTLSCSPISGHRSVSWYQQTPGQGLQFLFEYFSETQRNKGNFPGRFSGRQFSNSRSEMNVSTLELGDSALYLCASSLETATNTEAFFGQGTRLTVV.

There are many counts of this clonotype. The chain carries TRBV4-1 and TRBJ1-6; no definite D call. Trimming took 4 bases from V and 7 from J, leaving 17 bases between them. Germline assignment: CDR1 MGHRA and CDR2 YSYEKL. The CDR3 runs 16 residues. The CDR3 protein is CASSRLTEESNSPLHF. CDR3 DNA sequence: TGCGCCAGCAGCCGATTGACGGAAGAGTCGAATTCACCCCTCCACTTT.

This clonotype was detected many times. The chain uses TRBV6-6 and TRBJ1-5, with D possibly TRBD1 on 6 matching bases. Germline assignment: CDR1 MNHNY and CDR2 SVGAGI (reference sequence). V shed 5 bases and J shed 4 bases, with 12 bases lying between them. The CDR3 runs 14 residues. The chain's CDR3 is CASSTIQGNQPQHF. The CDR3 DNA reads TGTGCCAGCAGTACCATTCAGGGGAATCAGCCCCAGCATTTT.

This clonotype showed up many times. The J gene is TRBJ1-4, the V gene TRBV6-5; 9 bases align to TRBD1. The V segment lost 6 bases and the J segment 6 bases; nucleotides outside the gene matches: 8. Germline V gives CDR1 MNHEY, CDR2 SVGAGI. This CDR3 region has 15 residues. The CDR3, as DNA: TGTGCCAGCAGCCGGTCGACAGGGGGTTATGAAAAACTGTTTTTT. It encodes CASSRSTGGYEKLFF.

This clonotype was seen ten or more times. This chain connects TRBV27 to TRBJ2-2; D is ambiguous. There are 16 residues in the CDR3. Germline V lookup: CDR1 MNHEY, CDR2 SMNVEV (reference sequence). V lost 4 bases to trimming and J lost 0 bases, with 12 bases between them. The CDR3 nucleotides read TGTGCCAGCAGTTGGTTGCCCGGAACGAACACCGGGGAGCTGTTTTTT. Its protein is CASSWLPGTNTGELFF.

Written as DNA, the CDR3 is TGCAGTGCTACTGAGCCAACCCGCCTCACAGATACGCAGTATTTT. Protein product: CSATEPTRLTDTQYF. V is TRBV20-1 and J is TRBJ2-3; D ambiguous. This CDR3 contains 15 residues. CDR1 and CDR2 (germline): DFQATT, SNEGSKA (reference sequence). Trimming pared 4 bases from V and 2 bases from J, leaving 16 bases between.

The table lists this clonotype with many counts. This chain joins TRBV20-1 and TRBJ1-2, with a tentative D call TRBD1 (5 bases). Germline lookup yields CDR1 DFQATT and CDR2 SNEGSKA (reference sequence). The V and J ends lost 6 bases and 8 bases respectively, with 16 bases between them. The CDR3 consists of 12 residues. The CDR3 loop is CSATSEGSGYTF. CDR3 sequence (DNA): TGCAGTGCCACCTCAGAGGGGAGCGGCTACACCTTC.

The rearrangement links TRBV7-9 to TRBJ1-1; 11 bases align to TRBD1. Germline CDR1 is SEHNR and CDR2 is FQNEAQ (reference sequence). The CDR3 covers 13 residues. With V trimmed by 5 bases and J by 4 bases, 0 bases remained unmatched. CDR3 sequence reads: CASSGTGGTEAFF. The DNA for the CDR3 is TGTGCCAGCAGCGGGACAGGGGGCACTGAAGCTTTCTTT.

There are many counts of this clonotype. The chain combines TRBV6-5 with TRBJ1-1; TRBD1 is a possible D gene (5 bases). Trimming left V 8 bases short and J 5 bases short, with 15 bases between. Germline V gene sequence: CDR1 MNHEY, CDR2 SVGAGI. CDR3 length equals 13 residues. CDR3 residues: CASGGDRWTEAFF. In nucleotides, the CDR3 is TGTGCCAGCGGGGGGGACCGGTGGACTGAAGCTTTCTTT.

This clonotype was found many times. The chain links TRBV20-1 to TRBJ2-7; D is ambiguous. V gave up 7 bases and J gave up 1 base, with 11 bases separating them. The CDR3 sequence is 12 residues long. Germline assignment: CDR1 DFQATT and CDR2 SNEGSKA (reference sequence). The CDR3 nucleotides read TGCAGTGTGGCAGTTCGGTCCTACGAGCAGTACTTC. Its translation is CSVAVRSYEQYF.